The rows below give T cell receptor beta chains drawn from one sample of a study of response to subunit inactivated influenza vaccine. TCRdb reanalysed the RT-PCR reads using MiXCR and keeps one entry per CDR3 protein. The profile covers 500,000 to 550,000 distinct CDR3 sequences, with less than 7.5% appearing a single time and less than 15% taken by the ten largest. Sequencing was performed on PBMCs from blood, taken less than 30 months after vaccination. Source of these receptors: a man between 50 and 70 years old who received an inactivated influenza vaccine. Each CDR3 is given with its conserved first and last residue. The order of the fields is D gene, CDR3 length, V gene, J gene, clone size, CDR3 DNA, CDR3 protein. D genes are given only for firm matches. The size field is filled for only some rows; it gives once, few, many or a size class.

TRBD2	14	TRBV12-3/TRBV12-4	TRBJ2-5	many	TGTGCCAGCAGAACCGGGACTATCCAAGAGACCCAGTACTTC	CASRTGTIQETQYF
.	13	TRBV6-1	TRBJ2-2	few	TGTGCCAGCAATGTCGGGAACACCGGGGAGCTGTTTTTT	CASNVGNTGELFF
.	12	TRBV29-1	TRBJ2-5	few	TGCAGCGTTGAGCGGGGATCAGAGACCCAGTACTTC	CSVERGSETQYF
TRBD2	15	TRBV24-1	TRBJ2-4	many	TGTGCCACCAGTGATTCGAGAGCGGGAGCAATCATTCAGTACTTC	CATSDSRAGAIIQYF
TRBD1	14	TRBV29-1	TRBJ2-3	many	TGCAGCGTTGAGAGGGGACAGGCCCCAGATACGCAGTATTTT	CSVERGQAPDTQYF
.	15	TRBV28	TRBJ2-1	many	TGTGCCAGCAGTTCCTCCGGTCGAGGGGCCAATGAGCAGTTCTTC	CASSSSGRGANEQFF
TRBD2	13	TRBV20-1	TRBJ2-5	.	TGCAGTGCTACAGAACAGGGACTAGGGACCCAGTACTTC	CSATEQGLGTQYF
.	14	TRBV12-3/TRBV12-4	TRBJ2-7	few	TGTGCCAGCAGTTCATCCCCCAGGGACTACGAGCAGTACTTC	CASSSSPRDYEQYF
TRBD1	17	TRBV10-3	TRBJ2-2	.	TGTGCCATCAGTGAGTCGACTGAGACAGGGGAAACCGGGGAGCTGTTTTTT	CAISESTETGETGELFF
.	13	TRBV6-1	TRBJ1-1	many	TGTGCCAGCAGTGTCAGGGTTTCGACTGAAGCTTTCTTT	CASSVRVSTEAFF
.	16	TRBV4-1	TRBJ1-4	.	TGCGCCAGCAGCCGTGAGGGTCGGACAGAGATTTCCAAACTGTTTTTT	CASSREGRTEISKLFF
.	13	TRBV7-9	TRBJ1-5	.	TGTGCCAGCAGCTTAGGGGTAACTCAGCCCCAGCATTTT	CASSLGVTQPQHF
TRBD2	14	TRBV6-1	TRBJ2-5	.	TGTGCCAGCAGTCCCTGGACTAGCCCGCAGACCCAGTACTTC	CASSPWTSPQTQYF
TRBD2	15	TRBV27	TRBJ2-7	few	TGTGCCAGCCGGCTAGCGGGTTATTCGCCCTACGAGCAGTACTTC	CASRLAGYSPYEQYF
TRBD2	16	TRBV7-9	TRBJ2-1	many	TGTGCCAGCAGCTTAGTTGGGACTAGCGGCTACAATGAGCAGTTCTTC	CASSLVGTSGYNEQFF
.	14	TRBV7-8	TRBJ2-3	.	TGTGCCAGCAGACGGGACACTCGCACAGATACGCAGTATTTT	CASRRDTRTDTQYF
TRBD1	17	TRBV5-1	TRBJ2-3	few	TGCGCCAGCAGCTTTAGTCAGGGGGCTAGCCTCGAAGATACGCAGTATTTT	CASSFSQGASLEDTQYF
.	14	TRBV27	TRBJ2-3	.	TGTGCCAGCAGTTTTTCCAGGGCCACAGATACGCAGTATTTT	CASSFSRATDTQYF
.	15	TRBV28	TRBJ1-5	many	TGTGCCAGCAGTTTAATGGGGCCGGGCAATCAGCCCCAGCATTTT	CASSLMGPGNQPQHF
.	16	TRBV2	TRBJ1-5	.	TGTGCCAGCAGTCCCCCCTGGGGGGCGCCCGGTCAGCCCCAGCATTTT	CASSPPWGAPGQPQHF
.	13	TRBV7-2	TRBJ1-5	many	TGTGCCAGCAGCCTCTTAGACAATCAGCCCCAGCATTTT	CASSLLDNQPQHF
.	15	TRBV5-1	TRBJ2-1	few	TGCGCCAGCAGCTTGGCCGGGGTTGAGGGGAATGAGCAGTTCTTC	CASSLAGVEGNEQFF
.	16	TRBV5-1	TRBJ1-3	few	TGCGCCAGCAGCCTGGCTGGAGGGGACTCTGGAAACACCATATATTTT	CASSLAGGDSGNTIYF
TRBD1	15	TRBV20-1	TRBJ2-7	.	TGCAGTGCCGGTACAAGACAGGGTTTATCCTACGAGCAGTACTTC	CSAGTRQGLSYEQYF
.	15	TRBV24-1	TRBJ1-5	many	TGTGCCACCAGTGATTCACTGGAGAGCAATCAGCCCCAGCATTTT	CATSDSLESNQPQHF
.	14	TRBV30	TRBJ2-3	many	TGTGCCTGGAGTGTACCCATGGGCACAGATACGCAGTATTTT	CAWSVPMGTDTQYF
.	14	TRBV4-1	TRBJ1-1	many	TGCGCCAGCAGCCAAGGGCACAAGAACACTGAAGCTTTCTTT	CASSQGHKNTEAFF
.	19	TRBV11-2	TRBJ1-6	.	TGTGCCAGCAGCGCCTTACCAGTAGAGGCAATCTCCTATAATTCACCCCTCCACTTT	CASSALPVEAISYNSPLHF
.	13	TRBV24-1	TRBJ2-5	.	TGTGCCACCAGTGTAGGGCAGCAAGAGACCCAGTACTTC	CATSVGQQETQYF
TRBD2	14	TRBV20-1	TRBJ2-7	few	TGCAGTGCTAGATCCGGAGCGGGAGAACACGAGCAGTACTTC	CSARSGAGEHEQYF
.	15	TRBV28	TRBJ2-4	few	TGTGCCAGCAGTACGGACCTACTAGCCAAAAACATTCAGTACTTC	CASSTDLLAKNIQYF
.	13	TRBV12-3/TRBV12-4	TRBJ2-7	many	TGTGCCAGCAGTTTAATGGGGTTGGGCGAGCAGTACTTC	CASSLMGLGEQYF
.	14	TRBV18	TRBJ2-2	.	TGTGCCAGCTCACCGCAAAGGGTCCCCGGGGAGCTGTTTTTT	CASSPQRVPGELFF
.	15	TRBV14	TRBJ2-2	.	TGTGCCAGCAGCCAAGCGTCCCCCCGGACCGGGGAGCTGTTTTTT	CASSQASPRTGELFF
TRBD2	16	TRBV28	TRBJ2-7	few	TGTGCCAGCAGTTTAAAAATTAGCGGGGGGTCCTACGAGCAGTACTTC	CASSLKISGGSYEQYF